The 18 T cell receptor beta chains below were found in one sample sequenced in a study of T cell clones after liver transplantation. Assay used: immunoSEQ multiplex PCR; TCRdb lists only in-frame clones, some missing. The data show about 7,900 clones, under 90% seen once. The specimen was CD8+ T cells from blood, collected before liver transplant. These receptors all come from a human donor who received a liver transplant.

This clone came up once. V is TRBV5-4 and J is TRBJ2-5; D gene unclear. V lost 0 bases, J lost 5 bases, and 14 bases lay in between. The CDR3 is made up of 15 amino acids. In germline, CDR1 is SGHNT, CDR2 YYREEE (reference sequence). This chain's CDR3 is CASSLEALGSETQYF. CDR3 sequence (DNA): TGTGCCAGCAGCTTGGAGGCGCTAGGATCGGAGACCCAGTACTTC.

This clone qualifies as medium-sized. The rearrangement joins TRBV6-7 to TRBJ1-6, with D tentatively TRBD1 (6 bases). TRBV6-7 is noted as an ORF with a role that remains uncertain. V dropped 6 bases and J dropped 14 bases, with 14 bases sitting between them. The CDR3 totals 12 residues. The CDR3 DNA reads TGTGCCAGCAGGGGGGCCGGTGAGGCCCTCCACTTT. It specifies CASRGAGEALHF.

The chain couples TRBV4-2 to TRBJ1-2; TRBD1 aligns across 8 bases. The germline V gene has CDR1 LGHNA and CDR2 YNFKEQ. With V trimmed by 0 bases and J by 2 bases, 8 bases remained unmatched. The CDR3 covers 17 residues. CDR3 nucleotides: TGTGCCAGCAGCCAAGAGGCAGGGGGCTCGGTAAACTATGGCTACACCTTC. It encodes CASSQEAGGSVNYGYTF.

The rearrangement links TRBV6-5 to TRBJ1-6; 7 bases agree with TRBD1. This CDR3 contains 15 residues. In germline, CDR1 is MNHEY, CDR2 SVGAGI. Trimming took 2 bases from V and 11 from J; bases not matched to a gene: 9. Written as DNA, the CDR3 is TGTGCCAGCAGTTACCGGACAGGAAGCAAAACACCCCTCCACTTT. Translation gives CASSYRTGSKTPLHF.

The V call is TRBV7-6, the J call TRBJ1-5; TRBD1 is a possible D gene (5 bases). The ends were cut back, 9 bases at V and 7 bases at J, with 16 bases in the middle. The CDR3 consists of 13 residues. CDR1 SGHVS and CDR2 FNYEAQ come from the germline V gene. CDR3 in DNA: TGTGCCAGTGGGGGGGGATCCGGGCAGCCCCAGCATTTT. Its translation: CASGGGSGQPQHF.

The chain recombines TRBV9 with TRBJ2-1, with D maybe TRBD2 (7 bases). The germline V and J ends were trimmed by 3 bases and 4 bases, with 20 bases remaining between them. The CDR3 length is 17 residues. Germline V CDR1 and CDR2: SGDLS, YYNGEE. DNA for the CDR3: TGTGCCAGCAGCGGAGCCCTTGGCGGGGGCATTTACAATGAGCAGTTCTTC. It encodes CASSGALGGGIYNEQFF.

The chain joins TRBV2 to TRBJ2-1; 8 nucleotides match TRBD1. The CDR3 totals 16 residues. The germline CDR1 and CDR2 sequences are SNHLY and FYNNEI. J gave up 4 bases and V 6 bases, and 11 bases lay outside the gene matches. In nucleotides, the CDR3 is TGTGCCAGCAGACACGCAGGGGGCCCAGGATACAATGAGCAGTTCTTC. It codes for CASRHAGGPGYNEQFF.

This rearrangement joins TRBV27 to TRBJ1-5; D unclear. The CDR3 consists of 13 residues. The V and J ends lost 2 bases and 4 bases respectively, with 6 bases between them. The germline gives CDR1 MNHEY, CDR2 SMNVEV (reference sequence). The CDR3 DNA reads as TGTGCCAGCAGTTTAGGCAGTAATCAGCCCCAGCATTTT. As protein: CASSLGSNQPQHF.

V is TRBV6-5 and J is TRBJ2-2; D is undetermined. Germline-derived CDR1 and CDR2 are MNHEY and SVGAGI. V gave up 0 bases and J gave up 4 bases, with 12 bases separating them. The CDR3 has 16 residues. The CDR3 nucleotides are TGTGCCAGCAGTTACTCGATTAGTGGTGGCACCGGGGAGCTGTTTTTT. Protein: CASSYSISGGTGELFF.

This chain's CDR3 is CASSLEIDRGGIYEQYF. CDR3 coding DNA: TGTGCCAGCAGCTTAGAAATAGACAGGGGAGGTATATACGAGCAGTACTTC. The V and J genes are TRBV7-6 and TRBJ2-7; 8 bases line up with TRBD1. The J segment lost 4 bases and the V segment lost 1 base, leaving 12 bases of the junction unmatched. The CDR3 consists of 17 residues. Germline assignment: CDR1 SGHVS and CDR2 FNYEAQ.

The genes are TRBV21-1 and TRBJ2-7; the DNA was not compared with TRBD1, the D call given in the table. TRBV21-1 is given as a pseudogene. The CDR3 is 12 residues long. CDR3 sequence (DNA): TGTGCCAGCAGCAAAGCGCAGTCCGAGCAGTACTTC. Protein sequence: CASSKAQSEQYF.

This clone appeared a single time. The rearrangement links TRBV20-1 to TRBJ1-1; maybe TRBD1 (5 bases). Trimming took 3 bases from V and 8 from J, leaving 10 bases between them. From germline, CDR1 is DFQATT and CDR2 SNEGSKA (reference sequence). This CDR3 region has 11 residues. The CDR3 loop reads CSARAGQEAFF. As DNA, the CDR3 is TGCAGTGCTAGGGCGGGGCAGGAAGCTTTCTTT.

The chain recombines TRBV7-9 with TRBJ1-2; 7 nucleotides line up with TRBD1. This CDR3 has 15 residues. V dropped 5 bases and J dropped 8; count of bases not matched to a gene: 14. Germline V gene sequence: CDR1 SEHNR, CDR2 FQNEAQ (reference sequence). The CDR3, as DNA: TGTGCCAGCAGCAACCTAGACAGGGATTGGGAGGGCTACACCTTC. Translated: CASSNLDRDWEGYTF.

DNA for the CDR3: TGTGCCAGCAGCTTATGGACAGGACCTAATGAGCAGTTCTTC. This codes for CASSLWTGPNEQFF. The chain couples TRBV7-6 to TRBJ2-1; 7 positions agree with TRBD1. The V segment lost 2 bases and the J segment 7 bases; nucleotides outside the gene matches: 5. The germline CDR1 and CDR2 sequences are SGHVS and FNYEAQ. CDR3 length: 14 amino acids.

The chain uses TRBV10-1 and TRBJ2-7; 12 nucleotides agree with TRBD1. The CDR3 is 16 amino acids. Germline trimming cut 5 bases from V and 5 bases from J; bases unmatched to any gene: 10. In germline, CDR1 is WNHNN, CDR2 SYGVQD (reference sequence). This chain's CDR3 is CASSRGTGGAFDEQYF. In DNA form, the CDR3 reads TGCGCCAGCAGTCGTGGGACAGGGGGCGCGTTCGACGAGCAGTACTTC.

This clone appeared once. The chain couples TRBV6-1 to TRBJ2-1; 9 nucleotides align to TRBD2. Germline values: CDR1 MNHNS, CDR2 SASEGT. The CDR3 spans 16 residues. Unmatched junction bases numbered 14, after V lost 6 bases and J lost 8 bases. The CDR3 nucleotides are TGTGCCAGCAGCGAAAGTAGCGGGGGTTACGTTGATGAGCAGTTCTTC. It yields the protein CASSESSGGYVDEQFF.

The chain carries TRBV10-1 and TRBJ1-1, with 8 bases fitting TRBD1. V lost 8 bases, J lost 5 bases, and 7 bases stayed unmatched. The germline CDR1 and CDR2 sequences are WNHNN and SYGVQD (reference sequence). This CDR3 is 13 amino acids long. Here the CDR3 DNA reads TGCGCCAGCTCGCAGGGGGCGATGACTGAAGCTTTCTTT. Residues: CASSQGAMTEAFF.

The rearrangement joins TRBV7-2 to TRBJ2-7, with 8 bases matching TRBD1. The V gene's germline CDR1 is SGHTA and CDR2 FQGNSA. The ends lost 5 bases at V and 4 bases at J; junction bases unmatched: 13. There are 16 residues in the CDR3. DNA of the CDR3: TGTGCCAGCAGCAAAGGACAGGGACGCGCTGAGTACGAGCAGTACTTC. Residues: CASSKGQGRAEYEQYF.